The 2 T cell receptor beta chains presented below share a single source sample, sequenced in a study of blood T cells in healthy people across ages. Using a J-beta primer mix together with a sample-barcoded 5' primer, a second PCR was run for about 6 to 12 cycles. Using its own MiXCR run on the 5' RACE reads, TCRdb lists one record per CDR3 protein. The sample lists 760,000 or so distinct CDR3 sequences, roughly 25% occurring once. This sample was shared with a second study, whose subject was T cells of mothers and their children.

Specimen: blood. The origin of the receptors is a boy aged 5 to 17 in good health.

This chain links TRBV28 with TRBJ2-1; 7 nucleotides align to TRBD1. The CDR3 is 17 amino acids. From germline, CDR1 is MDHEN and CDR2 SYDVKM. With 5 bases clipped from V and 3 bases from J, the junction kept 13 bases outside the gene matches. The chain's CDR3 is CASSPGRPGQVYNEQFF. For the CDR3, the DNA is TGTGCCAGCAGTCCCGGACGCCCTGGACAGGTCTACAATGAGCAGTTCTTC.

The chain joins TRBV13 to TRBJ2-7; no clear D gene. V was clipped by 5 bases and J by 0 bases, with 14 bases between them. CDR1 and CDR2 from the germline V gene are PRHDT and FYEKMQ (reference sequence). CDR3 length: 15 amino acids. Written as DNA, the CDR3 is TGTGCCAGCAGCCCAACGCCCAGAACCTCCTACGAGCAGTACTTC. Residues: CASSPTPRTSYEQYF.